The rows below give T cell receptor beta chains drawn from one sample of a study of blood T cell repertoires in COVID-19. Sequencing used immunoSEQ multiplex PCR; TCRdb keeps in-frame clones, though not all of them. This sample has 65,000 to 85,000 clones, with 85% to 90% found just once. Sequenced input: peripheral blood. These receptors were taken from a man between 50 and 59 years old with acute or convalescent COVID-19. The CDR3 runs from the conserved cysteine through the conserved F or W. D genes are given only for firm matches. Size is stated for part of the rows, as once, few or many counts, or as a class when the clone is expanded.

TRBV1	TRBJ2-5	.	few	TGCACCAGCAGCCAAATCTCAGGGTGGCAAGAGACCCAGTACTTC	CTSSQISGWQETQYF
TRBV4-1	TRBJ2-1	.	.	TGCGCCAGCAGCCAAGGACACACAGCTTACAATGAGCAGTTCTTC	CASSQGHTAYNEQFF
TRBV11-2	TRBJ2-3	.	.	TGTGCCAGCAGCCTCGGACTAACTACCAACACAGATACGCAGTATTTT	CASSLGLTTNTDTQYF
TRBV13	TRBJ2-2	TRBD2	.	TGTGCCAGCATCACGGGAGGTACGAACACCGGGGAGCTGTTTTTT	CASITGGTNTGELFF
TRBV5-1	TRBJ1-6	TRBD1	.	TGCGCCAGCAGCCCAACAGGACAGGGGGCAGCACCCCTCCACTTT	CASSPTGQGAAPLHF
TRBV12-5	TRBJ1-4	.	.	TGTGCTAGTGGTTTGGATACACTCCGGAGGGAAAGAGATGAAAAACTGTTTTTT	CASGLDTLRRERDEKLFF
TRBV12-5	TRBJ2-2	TRBD1	.	TGTGCTAGTGCTCTCACAGGGGCCGGGGAGCTGTTTTTT	CASALTGAGELFF
TRBV2	TRBJ1-1	.	.	TGTGCCAGCAGTGGGTTTTGGGCTCGCACTGAAGCTTTCTTT	CASSGFWARTEAFF
TRBV11-2	TRBJ1-5	.	.	TGTGCCAGCAGCCCCGGACACAATCAGCCCCAGCATTTT	CASSPGHNQPQHF
TRBV19	TRBJ1-2	.	.	TGTGCCAGTTCGAGCGTAACTATTAATGGCTACACCTTC	CASSSVTINGYTF
TRBV5-4	TRBJ2-5	TRBD2	.	TGTGCCAGCCGCAGCGGGACCCAAGAGACCCAGTACTTC	CASRSGTQETQYF
TRBV7-2	TRBJ2-7	.	.	TGTGCCAGCAGCTTCATCAATCCGGGCGAGCAGTACTTC	CASSFINPGEQYF
TRBV29-1	TRBJ2-4	TRBD1	.	TGCAGCGTTCTAACAGGGGTAGCCAAAAACATTCAGTACTTC	CSVLTGVAKNIQYF
TRBV7-2	TRBJ2-5	.	.	TGTGCCAGCAGCTTCAGCTCGGGGGACAGAAAAGAGACCCAGTACTTC	CASSFSSGDRKETQYF
TRBV3-1/TRBV3-2	TRBJ2-1	TRBD2	.	TGTGCCAGCGGGGCGGAACTAGCGATCAATGAGCAGTTCTTC	CASGAELAINEQFF
TRBV4-2	TRBJ1-3	.	.	TGTGCCAGCAGCCAAGAAAGGCGCGGGACCATATATTTT	CASSQERRGTIYF
TRBV19	TRBJ2-3	TRBD2	.	TGTGCCAGTAGTAGGGGACTAGCGGGAGTGGCGGATACGCAGTATTTT	CASSRGLAGVADTQYF
TRBV10-3	TRBJ2-7	TRBD2	few	TGTGCCATCAAAGGGACTAGCGCTTTAGGCGAGCAGTACTTC	CAIKGTSALGEQYF
TRBV4-3	TRBJ1-4	.	few	TGCGCCAGCAGCCAAGAGATGACAGGCTGGGAATTTGCAACTAATGAAAAACTGTTTTTT	CASSQEMTGWEFATNEKLFF
TRBV28	TRBJ2-7	TRBD1	.	TGTGCCAGCAGTTTATTCTCCGGGACAGGGGGCGTCGGATCCTACGAGCAGTACTTC	CASSLFSGTGGVGSYEQYF
TRBV6-2/TRBV6-3	TRBJ2-1	.	once	TGTGCCAGCAGTTACCTCGAGGGAGGCTCCTACAATGAGCAGTTCTTC	CASSYLEGGSYNEQFF
TRBV2	TRBJ2-1	.	.	TGTGCCAGCAGTGAAGGAGTTGGTAGCGCAACCTACAATGAGCAGTTCTTC	CASSEGVGSATYNEQFF
TRBV9	TRBJ1-2	.	.	TGTGCCAGCAGCGGAAGCGGCGGGAACTATGGCTACACCTTC	CASSGSGGNYGYTF
TRBV5-1	TRBJ1-1	TRBD1	.	TGCGCCAGCAGCTATACCGGACAGGGGGGCACTGAAGCTTTCTTT	CASSYTGQGGTEAFF
TRBV2	TRBJ1-1	.	.	TGTGCCAGCTCGGACCCCGGGAGGAGCAACACTGAAGCTTTCTTT	CASSDPGRSNTEAFF
TRBV24-1	TRBJ1-3	TRBD1	.	TGTGCCACCAGCAGGGGGCAGGGGGCTGTCAACACCATATATTTT	CATSRGQGAVNTIYF
TRBV4-1	TRBJ1-2	.	once	TGCGCCAGCAGCCAAGATGCAAGGGGCACCTATGGCTACACCTTC	CASSQDARGTYGYTF
TRBV9	TRBJ2-1	TRBD2	.	TGTGCCAGCAGCGTAGTGGGTAGCGGGAGTACCATTGAGCAGTTCTTC	CASSVVGSGSTIEQFF
TRBV6-5	TRBJ1-5	.	.	TGTGCCAGCAGCCGACAGTATAGCAATCAGCCCCAGCATTTT	CASSRQYSNQPQHF
TRBV6-2/TRBV6-3	TRBJ2-3	.	.	TGTGCCAGCAGTCTTCTTAGCACAGATACGCAGTATTTT	CASSLLSTDTQYF
TRBV9	TRBJ1-1	.	.	TGTGCCAGCAGCAACCTGGCCAGGGGCTCGAGCACTGAAGCTTTCTTT	CASSNLARGSSTEAFF